This TCR beta chain was captured by sequencing in a study of beta chain features in type 1 diabetes. Across the whole study: Examination of sorted cells across all samples involved about 100,000,000 cells.

The isolated RNA, all of it, was reverse transcribed, so expressed TCRB transcripts were what got sequenced. The table came from immunoSEQ multiplex PCR; TCRdb's copy has only in-frame clones and leaves some out. The data contain more than 550,000 clones, about 14% of them singletons. The CDR3 sequence is 14 residues long. Germline V CDR1 and CDR2: GTSNPN, SVGIG (reference sequence). With 8 bases removed from V and 0 bases from J, the gap between germline ends came to 14 bases. In total, each donor contributed a single heparinised blood draw that averaged approximately 120 mL. Comments on this clone: Its specificity is unknown.

Notes on the study in general: The question of HLA type influencing TCRB rearrangement was one that remained unresolved here. Within each of all four CD4+ subsets, Type 1 diabetes patients had TCRB CDR3s that were moderately but significantly shorter.

The clonotype comes from a man aged 18 to 29 with type 1 diabetes. The chain is built from TRBV30 and TRBJ2-1, with a possible D match to TRBD2 (6 bases). Sequencing input: naive CD4+ T cells from blood. Written as DNA, the CDR3 is TGTGCCCGGTGGGGGGAGAGCTCCTACAATGAGCAGTTCTTC. Protein sequence: CARWGESSYNEQFF.